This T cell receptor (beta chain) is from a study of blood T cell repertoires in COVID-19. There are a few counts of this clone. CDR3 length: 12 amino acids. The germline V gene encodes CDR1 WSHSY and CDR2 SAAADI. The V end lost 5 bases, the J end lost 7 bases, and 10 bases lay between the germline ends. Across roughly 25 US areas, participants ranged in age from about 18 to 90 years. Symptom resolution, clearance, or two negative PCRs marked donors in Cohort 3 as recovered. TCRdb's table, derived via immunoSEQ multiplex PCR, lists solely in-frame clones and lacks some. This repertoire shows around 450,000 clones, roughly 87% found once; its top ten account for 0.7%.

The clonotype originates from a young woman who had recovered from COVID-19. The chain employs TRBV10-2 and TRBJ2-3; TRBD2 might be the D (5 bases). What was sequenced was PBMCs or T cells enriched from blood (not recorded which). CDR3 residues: CASSRTGNTQYF. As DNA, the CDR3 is TGCGCCAGCAGTCGAACGGGGAATACGCAGTATTTT.